This T cell receptor (beta chain) was documented in a study of CD8 T cells in ankylosing spondylitis. This clonotype has a handful of counts. No antigen is known for it. Libraries for TCR beta were made by quantitative 5'-RACE with molecular barcodes. TCRdb re-analysed the 5' RACE reads in MiXCR, keeping a single row per CDR3 protein. The table lists tens of thousands of distinct CDR3 sequences, more than 8.5% of them singletons, with more than 30% in the top ten. V was shortened by 3 bases and J by 5 bases, with 12 bases between the two germline ends. The CDR3 has 13 amino acids. Germline CDR1 is SGHDT and CDR2 is YYEEEE. Study conclusions and caveats: Past research had described some motif variants in reactive arthritis synovial fluid and blood. The clones that were linked to disease were reported to be significantly enriched in matched synovial fluid samples from ankylosing spondylitis patients. As for the disease-linked clones, they showed a CD8+ phenotype and occurred at relatively low frequencies in peripheral blood. What appeared characteristic of ankylosing spondylitis blood was a TCR beta motif of eight highly homologous variants.

The V gene is TRBV5-6, the J gene TRBJ2-7, with D perhaps matching TRBD1 or TRBD2 (5 bases each). Sequenced: blood, either unsorted or a sorted T cell fraction (not recorded which). The TCR sequence derives from a male donor with ankylosing spondylitis. CDR3 sequence reads: CASSSVRGDEQYV. The CDR3 DNA follows: TGTGCCAGCAGCTCCGTGAGGGGTGACGAGCAGTACGTC.